The 6 T cell receptor beta chains below all came from one sample that was sequenced in a study of T cell responses to AZD1222 COVID-19 vaccine. This table comes from immunoSEQ multiplex PCR, and its TCRdb copy is limited to in-frame clones, with some not included. The sample comprises 90,000 to 120,000 clones, 89% of which are singletons, and roughly 7% rests with the top ten. Sequences were derived from peripheral blood, sampled on day 0 of AZD1222 vaccination. The receptors derive from an adult in good health.

The genes are TRBV27 and TRBJ1-5; a weak D match, TRBD1 (6 bases). The CDR3 runs 14 residues. Germline CDR1 reads MNHEY; CDR2 reads SMNVEV (reference sequence). Trimming removed 2 bases at V and 6 bases at J, with 11 bases between. The CDR3 DNA is TGTGCCAGCAGTTTACAGGGGCAGGGTCAGCCCCAGCATTTT. As protein: CASSLQGQGQPQHF.

V is TRBV7-9 and J is TRBJ2-3, with 8 bases lining up with TRBD2. CDR1 and CDR2 from the germline V gene are SEHNR and FQNEAQ (reference sequence). The length of the CDR3 is 15 residues. V shed 3 bases and J 7 bases; nucleotides not matched to a gene: 9. The CDR3: CASSLGQREMYTQYF. CDR3 nucleotide sequence: TGTGCCAGCAGCTTGGGTCAGCGGGAGATGTATACGCAGTATTTT.

The chain combines TRBV5-1 with TRBJ2-6, with 10 bases lining up with TRBD1. The CDR3 has 18 residues. Germline loops: CDR1 SGHRS, CDR2 YFSETQ. The V gene end was trimmed by 4 bases and the J gene end by 0 bases; junction bases not matched to a gene: 7. CDR3 sequence (DNA): TGCGCCAGCAGCCCATTCGGACAGGGGGACTCTGGGGCCAACGTCCTGACTTTC. Translating gives CASSPFGQGDSGANVLTF. Full variable domain (rest looked up from reference TRBV5-1 and TRBJ2-6): KAGVTQTPRYLIKTRGQQVTLSCSPISGHRSVSWYQQTPGQGLQFLFEYFSETQRNKGNFPGRFSGRQFSNSRSEMNVSTLELGDSALYLCASSPFGQGDSGANVLTFGAGSRLTVL.

For the CDR3, the DNA is TGTGCCAGCAGCCTTACAGGGGGCACTGAAGCTTTCTTT. It specifies CASSLTGGTEAFF. This chain connects TRBV6-5 to TRBJ1-1; 8 bases are a match to TRBD1. J gave up 4 bases and V 6 bases, and 4 bases lay outside the gene matches. CDR1 and CDR2 from the germline V gene are MNHEY and SVGAGI. The CDR3 covers 13 residues.

The chain uses TRBV30 and TRBJ2-1; TRBD2 is a possible D gene (5 bases). Trimming cost V 4 bases and J 0 bases, with 10 bases left between them. The germline CDR1 and CDR2 sequences are GTSNPN and SVGIG (reference sequence). The CDR3 is made up of 14 amino acids. The CDR3 is CAWTGKSSYNEQFF. For the CDR3, the DNA is TGTGCCTGGACCGGGAAAAGCTCCTACAATGAGCAGTTCTTC.

The chain has TRBV19 and TRBJ2-1; 14 bases agree with TRBD2. The V and J ends lost 6 bases and 0 bases, in that order; junction bases with no gene match: 10. There are 19 residues in the CDR3. Germline assignment: CDR1 LNHDA and CDR2 SQIVND (reference sequence). The CDR3 DNA sequence: TGTGCCAGTAGCCGACTAGCGGGAGGGTCTTTAAGCTCCTACAATGAGCAGTTCTTC. Translated: CASSRLAGGSLSSYNEQFF. The variable domain in full, with the rest retrieved from reference TRBV19 and TRBJ2-1, is DGGITQSPKYLFRKEGQNVTLSCEQNLNHDAMYWYRQDPGQGLRLIYYSQIVNDFQKGDIAEGYSVSREKKESFPLTVTSAQKNPTAFYLCASSRLAGGSLSSYNEQFFGPGTRLTVL.